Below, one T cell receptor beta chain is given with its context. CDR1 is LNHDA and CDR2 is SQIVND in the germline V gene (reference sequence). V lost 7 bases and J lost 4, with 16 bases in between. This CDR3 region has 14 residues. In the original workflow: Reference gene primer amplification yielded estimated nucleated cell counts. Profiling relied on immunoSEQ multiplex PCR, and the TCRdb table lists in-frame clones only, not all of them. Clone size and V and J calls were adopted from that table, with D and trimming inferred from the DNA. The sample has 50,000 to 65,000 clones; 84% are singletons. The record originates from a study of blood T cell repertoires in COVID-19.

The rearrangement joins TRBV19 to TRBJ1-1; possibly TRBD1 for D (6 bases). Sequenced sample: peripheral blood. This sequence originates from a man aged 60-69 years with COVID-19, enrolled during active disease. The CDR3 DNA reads TGTGCCAGTACGGCGCAGGGGTGGGGCACTGAAGCTTTCTTT. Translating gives CASTAQGWGTEAFF.